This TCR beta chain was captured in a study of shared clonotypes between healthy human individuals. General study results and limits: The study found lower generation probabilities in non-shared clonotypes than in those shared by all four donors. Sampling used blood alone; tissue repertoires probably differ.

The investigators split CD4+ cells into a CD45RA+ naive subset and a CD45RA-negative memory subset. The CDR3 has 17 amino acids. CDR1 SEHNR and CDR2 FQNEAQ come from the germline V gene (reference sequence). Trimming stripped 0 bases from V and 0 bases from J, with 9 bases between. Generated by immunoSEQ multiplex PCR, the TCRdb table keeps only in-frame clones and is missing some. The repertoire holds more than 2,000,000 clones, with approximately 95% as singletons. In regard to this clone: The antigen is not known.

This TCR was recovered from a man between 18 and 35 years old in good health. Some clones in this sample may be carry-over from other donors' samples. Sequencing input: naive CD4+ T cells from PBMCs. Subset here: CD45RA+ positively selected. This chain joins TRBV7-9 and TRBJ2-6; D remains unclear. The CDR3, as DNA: TGTGCCAGCAGCTTAGCACGTTCGCTCTCTGGGGCCAACGTCCTGACTTTC. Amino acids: CASSLARSLSGANVLTF.